The next 8 T cell receptor beta chains were all read from a single sample in a study of somatic mutations in cytotoxic T cells in rheumatoid arthritis. TCRdb keeps only in-frame clones here, not all; method: immunoSEQ multiplex PCR. This sample carries about 3,000 clones, roughly nine tenths of them seen once, and the ten largest clones take around 30%. Sequenced: CD8+ T cells sorted from blood. The receptors originated from an older woman with rheumatoid arthritis.

The genes are TRBV15 and TRBJ1-1; D ambiguous. The CDR3 extends over 14 amino acids. CDR1 and CDR2 from the germline V gene are LNHNV and YYDKDF (reference sequence). The V gene lost 2 bases and the J gene lost 0 bases, with 7 bases spanning the gap. DNA of the CDR3: TGTGCCACCAGCAGATATCACATGAACACTGAAGCTTTCTTT. It codes for CATSRYHMNTEAFF. The whole variable domain, filled in from reference TRBV15 and TRBJ1-1, reads DAMVIQNPRYQVTQFGKPVTLSCSQTLNHNVMYWYQQKSSQAPKLLFHYYDKDFNNEADTPDNFQSRRPNTSFCFLDIRSPGLGDTAMYLCATSRYHMNTEAFFGQGTRLTVV.

J is TRBJ2-7 and V is TRBV7-2; the D gene is possibly TRBD1 (6 bases). The CDR3 has 15 residues. V gave up 4 bases and J gave up 3 bases, with 16 bases separating them. CDR1 and CDR2 from the germline V gene are SGHTA and FQGNSA. CDR3 in DNA: TGTGCCAGCAGCTATCTGACAGGTCAACTCTACGAGCAGTACTTC. Translation: CASSYLTGQLYEQYF.

The chain uses TRBV27 and TRBJ2-5; 10 nucleotides match TRBD2. Germline CDR1 and CDR2: MNHEY and SMNVEV (reference sequence). The CDR3 is made up of 16 amino acids. Trimming took 3 bases from V and 1 from J; bases not matched to a gene: 5. The CDR3, as DNA: TGTGCCAGCAGTTTTCTGGGACTAGCGAGCCAAGAGACCCAGTACTTC. Translated, it gives CASSFLGLASQETQYF.

The rearrangement links TRBV28 to TRBJ2-7, with TRBD1 matching over 9 bases. After removal of 8 bases from V and 5 bases from J, the junction contained 10 bases not matched to a gene. Looked up from germline, CDR1 is MDHEN and CDR2 is SYDVKM. This CDR3 is 14 amino acids long. The CDR3 DNA sequence: TGTGCCAGCGGGAAAGGGGACAGGGTTGACGAGCAGTACTTC. This translates into CASGKGDRVDEQYF.

The genes are TRBV7-9 and TRBJ1-5, with TRBD1 matching over 9 bases. The CDR3 spans 16 residues. CDR1 and CDR2 from the germline V gene are SEHNR and FQNEAQ (reference sequence). Trimming cost V 4 bases and J 4 bases; bases outside gene matches: 8. The CDR3 is CASSSITGGRNQPQHF. The CDR3 nucleotides are TGTGCCAGCAGCTCTATTACAGGGGGCCGGAATCAGCCCCAGCATTTT.

V is TRBV28 and J is TRBJ1-3; 7 bases fit TRBD1. The CDR3 consists of 14 residues. Germline V gene data show CDR1 as MDHEN and CDR2 as SYDVKM. V shed 8 bases and J 0 bases; nucleotides not matched to a gene: 4. The CDR3 nucleotides are TGTGCCAGCCAGGGGGTTAGCTCTGGAAACACCATATATTTT. Amino acid sequence: CASQGVSSGNTIYF.

This chain uses TRBV4-3 with TRBJ2-7, with 10 bases lining up with TRBD2. The germline gives CDR1 LGHNA, CDR2 YSLEER. The CDR3 has 16 amino acids. V was clipped by 0 bases and J by 2 bases; unmatched bases: 4. CDR3 sequence (DNA): TGCGCCAGCAGCCAAGATGTCCTAGCGGGAGCCTACGAGCAGTACTTC. This sequence encodes CASSQDVLAGAYEQYF.

The V gene is TRBV5-5, the J gene TRBJ2-7; possible D gene TRBD2, 6 bases. The CDR3 totals 17 residues. Looked up from germline, CDR1 is SGHKS and CDR2 is YYEKEE (reference sequence). V was shortened by 4 bases and J by 1 base, with 21 bases between the two germline ends. The CDR3 reads CASSPFSGTAASYEQYF. The CDR3 DNA reads TGTGCCAGCAGCCCTTTCTCCGGGACTGCAGCATCCTACGAGCAGTACTTC.